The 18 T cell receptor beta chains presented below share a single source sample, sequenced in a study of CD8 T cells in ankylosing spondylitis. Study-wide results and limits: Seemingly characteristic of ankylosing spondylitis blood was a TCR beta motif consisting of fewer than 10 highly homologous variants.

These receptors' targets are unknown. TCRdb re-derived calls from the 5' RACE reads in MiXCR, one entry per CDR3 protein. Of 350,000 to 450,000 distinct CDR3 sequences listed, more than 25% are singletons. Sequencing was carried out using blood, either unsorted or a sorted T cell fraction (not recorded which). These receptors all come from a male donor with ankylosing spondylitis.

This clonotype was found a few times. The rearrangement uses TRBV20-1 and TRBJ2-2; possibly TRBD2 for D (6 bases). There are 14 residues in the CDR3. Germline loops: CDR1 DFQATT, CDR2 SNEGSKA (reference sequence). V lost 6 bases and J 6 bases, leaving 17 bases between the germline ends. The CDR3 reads CSAFALGEAGELFF. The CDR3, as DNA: TGCAGTGCCTTCGCCCTGGGGGAGGCCGGGGAGCTGTTTTTT.

The CDR3 spells CASSLEQGSYNEQFF. CDR3 DNA: TGTGCCAGCAGTTTAGAACAGGGTTCCTACAATGAGCAGTTCTTC. This rearrangement joins TRBV12-3 or TRBV12-4 to TRBJ2-1; TRBD1 is a possible D gene (6 bases). CDR3 length equals 15 residues. The ends were cut back, 1 base at V and 1 base at J, with 8 bases in the middle.

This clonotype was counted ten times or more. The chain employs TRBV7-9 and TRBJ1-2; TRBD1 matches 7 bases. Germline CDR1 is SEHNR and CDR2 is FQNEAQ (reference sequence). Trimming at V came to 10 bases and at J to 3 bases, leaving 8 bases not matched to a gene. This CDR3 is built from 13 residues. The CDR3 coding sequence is TGTGCCACCCCTTTTGACAGGGACTATGGCTACACCTTC. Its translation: CATPFDRDYGYTF.

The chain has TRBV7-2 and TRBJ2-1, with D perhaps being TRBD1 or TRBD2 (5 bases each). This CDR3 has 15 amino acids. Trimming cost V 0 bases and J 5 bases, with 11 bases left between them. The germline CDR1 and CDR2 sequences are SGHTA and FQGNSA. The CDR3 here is CASSLARGNNNEQFF. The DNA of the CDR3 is TGTGCCAGCAGCTTAGCGAGGGGAAATAACAATGAGCAGTTCTTC.

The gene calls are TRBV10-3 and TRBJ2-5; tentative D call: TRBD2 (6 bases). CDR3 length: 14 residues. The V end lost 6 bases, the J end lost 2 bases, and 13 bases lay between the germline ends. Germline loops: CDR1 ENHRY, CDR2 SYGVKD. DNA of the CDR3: TGTGCCATCAGCGGTACAGGAGGGCAAGAGACCCAGTACTTC. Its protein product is CAISGTGGQETQYF.

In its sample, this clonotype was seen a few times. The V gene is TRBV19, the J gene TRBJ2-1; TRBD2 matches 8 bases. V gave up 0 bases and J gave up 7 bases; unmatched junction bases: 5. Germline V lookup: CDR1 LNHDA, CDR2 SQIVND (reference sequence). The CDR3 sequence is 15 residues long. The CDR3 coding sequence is TGTGCCAGTAGTATAGATCGGTCGGGAGGGAATGAGCAGTTCTTC. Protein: CASSIDRSGGNEQFF. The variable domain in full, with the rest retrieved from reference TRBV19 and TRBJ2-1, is DGGITQSPKYLFRKEGQNVTLSCEQNLNHDAMYWYRQDPGQGLRLIYYSQIVNDFQKGDIAEGYSVSREKKESFPLTVTSAQKNPTAFYLCASSIDRSGGNEQFFGPGTRLTVL.

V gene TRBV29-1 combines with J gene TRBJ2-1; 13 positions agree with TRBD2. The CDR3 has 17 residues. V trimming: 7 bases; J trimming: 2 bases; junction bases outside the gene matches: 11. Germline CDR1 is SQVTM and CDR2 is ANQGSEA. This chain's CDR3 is CSAPGLAGVETYNEQFF. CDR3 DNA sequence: TGCAGCGCTCCCGGACTAGCGGGAGTCGAAACCTACAATGAGCAGTTCTTC.

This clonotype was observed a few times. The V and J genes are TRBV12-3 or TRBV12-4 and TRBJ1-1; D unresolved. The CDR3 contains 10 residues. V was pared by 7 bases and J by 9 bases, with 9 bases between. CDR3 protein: CASTLGKAFF. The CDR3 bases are TGTGCCAGCACCCTGGGTAAAGCTTTCTTT.

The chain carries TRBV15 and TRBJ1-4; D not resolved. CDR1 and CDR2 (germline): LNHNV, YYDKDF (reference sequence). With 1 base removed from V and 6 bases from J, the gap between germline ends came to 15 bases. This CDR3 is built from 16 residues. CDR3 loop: CATSRALAGNDEKLFF. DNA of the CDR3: TGTGCCACCAGCAGAGCGTTGGCGGGTAACGATGAAAAACTGTTTTTT.

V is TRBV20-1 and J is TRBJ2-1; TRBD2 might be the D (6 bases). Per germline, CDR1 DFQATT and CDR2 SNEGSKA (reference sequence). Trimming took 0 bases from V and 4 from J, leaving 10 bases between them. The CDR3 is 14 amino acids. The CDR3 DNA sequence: TGCAGTGCTAGAGAACTAGCCCTTTACAATGAGCAGTTCTTC. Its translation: CSARELALYNEQFF.

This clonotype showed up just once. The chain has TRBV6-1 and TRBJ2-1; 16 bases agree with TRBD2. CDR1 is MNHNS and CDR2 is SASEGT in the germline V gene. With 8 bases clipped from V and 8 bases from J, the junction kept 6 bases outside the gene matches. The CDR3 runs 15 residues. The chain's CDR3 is CASGTGTSGRDEQFF. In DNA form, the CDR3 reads TGTGCCAGCGGAACCGGGACTAGCGGGAGGGATGAGCAGTTCTTC.

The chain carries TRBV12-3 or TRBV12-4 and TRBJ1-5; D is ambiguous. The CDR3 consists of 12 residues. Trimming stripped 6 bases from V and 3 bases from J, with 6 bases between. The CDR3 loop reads CASRHINQPQHF. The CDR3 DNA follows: TGTGCCAGCAGACACATCAATCAGCCCCAGCATTTT.

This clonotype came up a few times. CDR3 sequence: CASTLKASGRAAGDTQYF. In DNA, the CDR3 is TGTGCCAGCACCTTGAAGGCTAGCGGGAGGGCCGCGGGAGATACGCAGTATTTT. The V gene is TRBV12-3 or TRBV12-4, the J gene TRBJ2-3, with 12 bases that match TRBD2. J gave up 5 bases and V 7 bases, and 16 bases lay outside the gene matches. This CDR3 has 18 residues.

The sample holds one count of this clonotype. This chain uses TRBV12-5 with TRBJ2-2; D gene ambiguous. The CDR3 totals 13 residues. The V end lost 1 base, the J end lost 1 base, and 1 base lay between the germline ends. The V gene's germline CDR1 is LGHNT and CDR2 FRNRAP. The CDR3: CASGLENTGELFF. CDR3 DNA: TGTGCTAGTGGTTTGGAGAACACCGGGGAGCTGTTTTTT.

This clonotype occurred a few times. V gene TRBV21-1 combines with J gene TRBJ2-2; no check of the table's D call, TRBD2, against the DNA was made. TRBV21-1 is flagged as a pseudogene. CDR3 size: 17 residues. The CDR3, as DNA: TGTGCCAGCAGCTCAAGGGTAGGCCAGGGAGGCACCGGGGAGCTGTTTTTT. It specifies CASSSRVGQGGTGELFF.

The CDR3 protein is CATSEGDRGSGYTF. CDR3 coding DNA: TGTGCCACCAGTGAGGGCGACAGGGGGTCTGGCTACACCTTC. The chain couples TRBV24-1 to TRBJ1-2; 9 nucleotides agree with TRBD1. Germline CDR1 KGHDR, CDR2 SFDVKD. V was clipped by 4 bases and J by 7 bases; unmatched bases: 6. The CDR3 spans 14 residues.

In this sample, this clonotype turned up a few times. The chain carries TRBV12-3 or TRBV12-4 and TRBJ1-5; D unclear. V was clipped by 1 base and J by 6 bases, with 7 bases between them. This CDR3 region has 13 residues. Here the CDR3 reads CASSLGRLQPQHF. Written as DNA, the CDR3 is TGTGCCAGCAGTTTAGGCAGGCTTCAGCCCCAGCATTTT.

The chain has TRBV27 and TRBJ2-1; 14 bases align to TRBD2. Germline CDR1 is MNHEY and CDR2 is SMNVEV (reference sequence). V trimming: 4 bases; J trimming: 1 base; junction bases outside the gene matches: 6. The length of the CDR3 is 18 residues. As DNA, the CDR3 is TGTGCCAGCAGTTCTAAGACTAGCGGGAGGGTATCCTACAATGAGCAGTTCTTC. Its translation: CASSSKTSGRVSYNEQFF.